Given below is one T cell receptor beta chain in context. There is no known antigen for this receptor. Per-nucleotide qualities are absent, and no much larger clonotype sits a single base away. This entry belongs to a study of cytomegalovirus exposure and HLA in healthy donors (dated by TCRdb to 2016 to 2017). Regarding the research as a whole: An earlier analysis of a few hundred of the donors reported about 280 Gb of sequence data and 95 million to 120 million unique TCR beta sequences obtained from around 170 million T cells. The study aimed to test whether cataloging public T cell receptors could reveal signatures of past pathogen exposure. Rather than drawing on any new phenotypic data, the later analysis identified candidate immune exposures from TCR beta sequences and the way those sequences occurred across donors. Every discovery cohort repertoire had been produced on one sequencing platform. Typing coverage varied by locus: about 629-630 donors for A, B, C, DRB1 and DQB1; approximately 500 for DQA1; over 600 for DPA1; roughly 450 for DPB1. Approximately 300 gigabases of sequencing data and approximately 92 million unique TCR sequences made up an early release that covered fewer than 650 HLA-typed donors. The study combined high-throughput TCR immunosequencing, statistical association of individual TCRs with disease status, and machine learning to predict cytomegalovirus infection status. The study profiled the T cell repertoires of more than 500 subjects by immunosequencing and related them to cytomegalovirus serostatus. Along with the roughly 700-subject first cohort, a separate validation cohort of over 90 different subjects was used. Of the 350 to 400 genotyped donors, approximately 83% fell in the genetic ancestry cluster associated with self-reported Caucasian donors. An earlier analysis of around 640 of the donors used high-throughput TCR beta sequencing to judge whether each TCR beta V gene segment behaved as functional or pseudogenic. In a later analysis, previously published TCR beta repertoires from some 640 donors were re-analyzed and high-resolution HLA genotyping was added so that TCR occurrence patterns could be studied. Among 398 genotyped donors of the cohort, an average of about 240,000 unique TCR beta nucleotide sequences was sequenced per donor, of which about 18% were non-productive. HLA typing included class I and class II loci at four-digit resolution. Alongside the repertoire data, information on donor age, sex, ethnicity and CMV serostatus was compiled. Because of strong linkage in the cohort, roughly five DR-DQ haplotypes were treated as single units for association and clustering. A later genetic analysis used genome-wide SNP genotypes for about 65% of the roughly 700 donors, treating that subset as a discovery cohort. General study outcomes and caveats: It was suggested by the authors that the approach could potentially be generalized to other disease states and immunological phenotypes. In a later analysis, most CMV-associated TCR beta chains were found to appear HLA-restricted, with HLA associations seemingly driven largely by CMV exposure. In an earlier analysis of over 550 of the donors, most TCR beta V segments were observed in productive rearrangements about 90% or about 30% of the time, broadly matching IMGT annotations. Compared with the approximately 670-donor mean, donors in an Asian-associated ancestry cluster had fewer N-insertions in productive TCRs, according to a later genetic analysis. In the study, approximately 150 TCR beta chains were listed as associated with cytomegalovirus. In a later genetic analysis, a missense DCLRE1C variant was associated with V-gene and J-gene trimming of TCR beta chains, and the association was replicated in an independent cohort. Specific HLA alleles were associated with more than 15,000 TCR beta sequences at a false discovery rate of 0.05 in a later analysis. In this cohort, only TCR beta chains were sequenced, and detectable features were limited by the absence of alpha or paired-chain data. The classifier was reported to diagnose cytomegalovirus status with high specificity and sensitivity in both the original cohort and the validation cohort. A cluster of highly shared sequence variants was judged likely to be a technical artifact of the sequencing pipeline. Immune exposure information for the cohort was limited to CMV serostatus. According to a later analysis, parvovirus B19, influenza, CMV and Epstein-Barr virus appeared linked to several top co-occurrence clusters. While some public TCRs were present in many individuals, most TCR sequences turned up only very rarely across donors. Because HLA typing was missing for some donors at each locus, association tests included only the typed subset. When HLA alleles, especially DR and DQ, strongly co-occurred, attributing TCR associations to individual alleles was difficult. In vitro tests confirmed that a few of the cytomegalovirus-associated TCR beta chains recognize cytomegalovirus antigens. According to a later analysis, TCR association rates differed among HLA loci, with DRB1 alleles showing the most associated TCRs and HLA-C alleles showing the fewest. About 17 rarely observed V segments, including chromosome 9 orphons, were excluded from the earlier analysis of a few hundred of the donors because counts were too low. Linkage disequilibrium might explain the correlated functional status among segregating V segments, but an unknown experimental factor could not be excluded. Sequencing depth was assumed to be roughly uniform across donors in the presence/absence analyses, though that assumption may not hold. Compared with equally common non-associated chains, HLA-associated TCR beta chains in a later analysis were more clonally expanded and had lower generation probabilities. A further reported finding was that TCR beta sequences accurately predicted the HLA-A and HLA-B alleles for most subjects in the first cohort.

The cohort comprised approximately 700 healthy bone marrow donors. At the time of sampling, every cohort member was nominally healthy, though immune exposures that went unrecorded were likely present. The donor tested CMV seropositive, placing the donor among the 310 or so seropositive members of the cohort. A peripheral blood sample was collected from each donor, and TCR beta sequencing was performed on peripheral blood mononuclear cells. Genomic DNA extraction from the blood cell samples was performed with the Qiagen DNeasy Blood Extraction Kit. Library construction relied on the immunoSEQ multiplex PCR assay. A mixture of 60 forward primers for TCR Vbeta segments and 13 reverse primers for TCR Jbeta segments was used in the multiplex PCR. The CDR3 region of rearranged TCR beta genes was amplified from genomic DNA with a multiplex PCR assay. The Illumina HiSeq System was used to sequence the amplified TCR beta libraries as 87-base-pair reads. Turning to the authors' computational methods: A later analysis tallied tens of millions of unique TCR beta chains across the 600 to 700 repertoires, and about 12 million of those chains were shared by two or more donors. To remove PCR and sequencing errors, raw reads were error-corrected and collapsed into unique sequences using a nearest-neighbor algorithm that merged closely related sequences. Alignment of CDR3 sequences to IMGT reference sequences was used to assign V, D and J gene segments. For a sequence to be retained, a match of at least six nucleotides was required to both a V gene segment and a J gene segment. A rearrangement counted as productive if the CDR3 had no stop codons and remained in frame with V and J, and every other rearrangement counted as non-productive. CDR3 was defined according to IMGT convention as the region running from the second conserved V-encoded cysteine to the conserved J-encoded phenylalanine. Sequences without an unambiguous match to a single V gene segment were excluded from the earlier analysis of about 600 of the donors. An earlier analysis of 450 to 650 of the donors called V segments functional above 56.7% productive rearrangements and segregating when the between-donor standard deviation exceeded 5%. To diagnose cytomegalovirus status from the catalog of TCR beta chain sequences, a statistical classification framework was built. In a later analysis, V and J genes were assigned by comparing TCR nucleotide sequences against IMGT/GENE-DB human TR gene sequences. The TCRdist pipeline was used in a later analysis to assign CDR3 sequences and most-parsimonious VDJ recombination scenarios. In a later analysis, each TCR beta chain was defined by its CDR3 amino acid sequence together with its V-gene family, and reads without a unique V-gene family were excluded. In a later analysis, 450 to 600 highly shared, low-generation-probability nucleotide sequences were removed to address suspected cross-contamination and a sequencing artifact. In a later analysis, a clonal expansion index was calculated for each public chain from normalized within-repertoire ranks of inferred template counts. In a later analysis, generation probabilities were computed with a VDJ recombination model fitted to out-of-frame rearrangements, and the resulting probabilities were checked against IGoR. In a later analysis, TCR-TCR, TCR-HLA and TCR-CMV co-occurrence was scored with hypergeometric tests, and a repertoire-size bias correction was applied to TCR pairs. In a later analysis, false discovery rates were estimated by permuting HLA or CMV assignments 20 times. In a later analysis, co-occurring TCRs were grouped using DBSCAN, and TCRdist sequence similarity was added for clustering within HLA-allele-positive subsets. Repertoires with fewer than 30,000 or more than 120,000 public chains, plus five repertoires with anomalous nucleotide sharing, were excluded from co-occurrence clustering. The clones in this table, taken by TCRdb from immuneACCESS, are in-frame only. Not every clone is retained; where verified, under half of the shortfall comes from an unresolved V gene, and the cause of the rest is unknown. V, J and clone size were drawn from that table, and D and trimming were deduced from the DNA. This sample lists around 180,000 clones; roughly four fifths were detected once. The ten most abundant clones make up around 2.1% of the sample.

The sequencing sample was made of PBMCs. The receptor's source is a woman aged 18-29 years in good health and CMV-seropositive.

The sequenced DNA: TGTGCCTGGAGTTCGAAAAAAGATCCGGGGGGGCCCCAGCATTTT. It encodes CAWSSKKDPGGPQHF. The chain links TRBV30 with TRBJ1-5, and TRBD1 may be the D gene, going by 5 matching bases. Based on the germline V gene (reference sequence), the CDR1 and CDR2 sequences are GTSNPN and SVGIG. V gives up 2 bases and J gives up 9 bases, and the segment between their germline ends measures 20 bases. Reading from cysteine to phenylalanine, the CDR3 counts 15 amino acids. Only the CDR3 portion is preserved as DNA: 45 bases, with reading frame beginning at the first base.